The sequence of this T cell receptor (beta chain) was determined in a study of beta chain features in type 1 diabetes. Study-wide context: No patient-donor differences in age, gender, total cells or subset yield.

Findings of the study overall: Fewer insertions but more deletions were seen at VDJ junctions in type 1 diabetes patients. People with Type 1 diabetes carried modestly yet significantly shorter TCRB CDR3s in all four CD4+ subsets.

Details on this clone: As yet, its antigen is unknown.

Expressed TCRB transcripts were sequenced because the entire RNA isolate underwent reverse transcription. The repertoire was sequenced with immunoSEQ multiplex PCR; TCRdb's copy has only in-frame clones and lacks some. Of 200,000 to 300,000 clones in the sample, roughly 22% are singletons; the top ten hold around 0.028%. With 5 bases clipped from V and 4 bases from J, the junction kept 4 bases outside the gene matches. The CDR3 spans 13 residues. Germline loops: CDR1 SGHTA, CDR2 FQGNSA. The chain employs TRBV7-2 and TRBJ1-1, with 7 bases fitting TRBD1. The sample taken for sequencing was naive CD4+ T cells from blood. The TCR was taken from a woman aged 40 to 49 with type 1 diabetes. The CDR3 region has the DNA TGTGCCAGCAGCCCTGACAGGGTCACTGAAGCTTTCTTT. Translating it yields CASSPDRVTEAFF. The complete variable domain, with remaining parts taken from reference TRBV7-2 and TRBJ1-1, reads GAGVSQSPSNKVTEKGKDVELRCDPISGHTALYWYRQSLGQGLEFLIYFQGNSAPDKSGLPSDRFSAERTGGSVSTLTIQRTQQEDSAVYLCASSPDRVTEAFFGQGTRLTVV.